Shown below are 24 T cell receptor beta chains from a single sample sequenced in a study of beta chain features in type 1 diabetes. Sequenced material consisted of expressed TCRB transcripts (all of the isolated RNA was reverse transcribed). Clones were sequenced by immunoSEQ multiplex PCR, and TCRdb holds only the in-frame ones, with some missing. The sample yields roughly 140,000 clones, about 7% seen once. The sample comprised central memory CD4+ T cells from blood. The receptors stem from a woman in her 30s in good health.

A few counts support this clone. V usage is TRBV6-5 and J usage is TRBJ2-7; 12 bases are a match to TRBD1. Germline trimming cut 5 bases from V and 12 bases from J; bases unmatched to any gene: 11. The CDR3 length is 14 residues. Germline-derived CDR1 and CDR2 are MNHEY and SVGAGI. CDR3 sequence: CASSRGQGAPGTYF. CDR3 DNA: TGTGCCAGCAGTCGGGGACAGGGGGCCCCTGGGACGTACTTC.

The chain carries TRBV11-3 and TRBJ2-2; TRBD1 agrees at 8 bases. The V gene end was trimmed by 1 base and the J gene end by 9 bases; junction bases not matched to a gene: 7. This CDR3 has 15 amino acids. Germline V gene data show CDR1 as SGHNT and CDR2 as YENEEA. Written as DNA, the CDR3 is TGTGCCAGCAGCTTAGCCGGGACAGGAGGCCGGGAGCTGTTTTTT. Encoded protein: CASSLAGTGGRELFF.

This clone was seen more than once but under ten times. CDR3 sequence: CASSVYRDDGYTF. The CDR3 nucleotides read TGTGCCAGCAGCGTATACAGGGACGATGGCTACACCTTC. This sequence joins TRBV9 and TRBJ1-2; possibly TRBD1 for D (6 bases). This CDR3 contains 13 residues. CDR1 and CDR2 (germline): SGDLS, YYNGEE. Trimming took 1 base from V and 6 from J, leaving 10 bases between them.

With respect to this clone: At the DNA level, this CDR3 is encoded by other sequences in the same sample as well. V gene TRBV7-2 combines with J gene TRBJ2-2; a weak D match, TRBD2 (6 bases). Between the trimmed V and J ends, which lost 0 bases and 4 bases, there was a span of 6 bases. This CDR3 is 14 amino acids long. The V gene's germline CDR1 is SGHTA and CDR2 FQGNSA. The CDR3 coding sequence is TGTGCCAGCAGCTTAGCGGGAGGCACCGGGGAGCTGTTTTTT. It specifies CASSLAGGTGELFF.

This clone turned up a few times. The V call is TRBV9, the J call TRBJ2-1; 9 nucleotides match TRBD2. The CDR3 sequence is 17 residues long. The germline gives CDR1 SGDLS, CDR2 YYNGEE. The ends lost 0 bases at V and 5 bases at J; junction bases unmatched: 9. The CDR3 region has the DNA TGTGCCAGCAGCGTAGTTTTCGGGGAGCGGGAGGACAATGAGCAGTTCTTC. This encodes CASSVVFGEREDNEQFF.

This clone was observed a few times. The rearrangement links TRBV6-5 to TRBJ2-5, with no clear D. CDR1 is MNHEY and CDR2 is SVGAGI in the germline V gene. The CDR3 length is 12 residues. The V and J ends lost 0 bases and 5 bases respectively, with 4 bases between them. The CDR3: CASSYSTETQYF. DNA for the CDR3: TGTGCCAGCAGTTACTCGACTGAGACCCAGTACTTC.

Only a few counts were recorded for this clone. This chain links TRBV9 with TRBJ2-5; TRBD1 might be the D (6 bases). The V gene lost 0 bases and the J gene lost 4 bases, with 22 bases spanning the gap. Germline V gene data show CDR1 as SGDLS and CDR2 as YYNGEE. The CDR3 is 18 residues long. In nucleotides, the CDR3 is TGTGCCAGCAGCGTAGGGACTTCCGGATGGGGGCCTGGAGAGACCCAGTACTTC. Its translation is CASSVGTSGWGPGETQYF.

This clone turned up a few times. The chain has TRBV10-3 and TRBJ2-1, with 9 bases matching TRBD2. V shed 0 bases, J shed 3 bases, and the junction held 0 bases outside the gene matches. Germline-derived CDR1 and CDR2 are ENHRY and SYGVKD. The CDR3 extends over 15 amino acids. The DNA of the CDR3 is TGTGCCATCAGTGAGTCACTAGCGGGCTACAATGAGCAGTTCTTC. It encodes CAISESLAGYNEQFF.

There are a few counts of this clone. This chain joins TRBV5-1 and TRBJ2-3; D unresolved. CDR3 length equals 13 residues. CDR1 is SGHRS, CDR2 YFSETQ, per germline. Trimming took off 2 bases at V and 0 bases at J, with 4 bases between the two ends. The CDR3 reads CASSFGSTDTQYF. The DNA of the CDR3 is TGCGCCAGCAGCTTCGGTAGCACAGATACGCAGTATTTT.

The chain uses TRBV11-2 and TRBJ2-7; D possibly corresponds to TRBD2 (6 bases). The CDR3 loop spans 14 amino acids. Trimming removed 5 bases from V and 0 bases from J, with 11 bases in between. Germline CDR1 reads SGHAT; CDR2 reads FQNNGV. CDR3 loop: CASSAAGYSYEQYF. CDR3 DNA: TGTGCCAGCAGCGCGGCGGGGTACTCCTACGAGCAGTACTTC.

The chain combines TRBV7-3 with TRBJ2-1, with a tentative D call TRBD2 (5 bases). Germline-derived CDR1 and CDR2 are SGHTA and FQGTGA. The CDR3 is 16 amino acids. The V end lost 2 bases, the J end lost 3 bases, and 14 bases lay between the germline ends. CDR3 sequence (DNA): TGTGCCAGCAGCTTAGCCGGCGGAGACTACTACAATGAGCAGTTCTTC. Encoded protein: CASSLAGGDYYNEQFF.

This clone was observed a handful of times. The chain employs TRBV18 and TRBJ2-5; TRBD1 agrees at 9 bases. J was trimmed by 4 bases and V by 2 bases; bases with no gene match: 11. In germline, CDR1 is KGHSH, CDR2 LQKENI. The length of the CDR3 is 17 residues. The CDR3, as DNA: TGTGCCAGCTCACCAAATGAGAACAGGGGGCTGGGAGAGACCCAGTACTTC. Translated: CASSPNENRGLGETQYF.

A few counts support this clone. The rearrangement joins TRBV16 to TRBJ1-4; possible D gene TRBD1, 5 bases. V dropped 8 bases and J dropped 0 bases, with 13 bases sitting between them. This CDR3 region has 15 residues. Germline CDR1 KGHSY, CDR2 FQNENV. The CDR3 coding sequence is TGTGCCAGCGCCACGGGAGGGGCAACTAATGAAAAACTGTTTTTT. As protein: CASATGGATNEKLFF.

This clone turned up a few times. The CDR3 here is CASSPSVSGTDTQYF. CDR3 DNA: TGTGCCAGCTCTCCTAGCGTGTCTGGCACAGATACGCAGTATTTT. The chain combines TRBV18 with TRBJ2-3, with D perhaps TRBD2 (6 bases). Germline assignment: CDR1 KGHSH and CDR2 LQKENI. The ends were cut back, 6 bases at V and 1 base at J, with 14 bases in the middle. This CDR3 spans 15 amino acids.

This clone has a count of ten or more. In DNA, the CDR3 is TGTGCCAGTAGTATCATCGAAGCGGGGACCTACGAGCAGTACTTC. It is translated as CASSIIEAGTYEQYF. The chain recombines TRBV19 with TRBJ2-7; 7 positions match TRBD2. The CDR3 runs 15 residues. J was trimmed by 2 bases and V by 3 bases; bases with no gene match: 7. The V gene's germline CDR1 is LNHDA and CDR2 SQIVND (reference sequence).

The chain joins TRBV11-3 to TRBJ2-7, with 8 bases lining up with TRBD1. V shed 5 bases, J shed 3 bases, and the junction held 6 bases outside the gene matches. The CDR3 loop spans 14 amino acids. In germline, CDR1 is SGHNT, CDR2 YENEEA. The CDR3 DNA follows: TGTGCCAGCAGCCCACTTACAGGGGGCTACGAGCAGTACTTC. It specifies CASSPLTGGYEQYF. The whole variable domain, remainder taken from reference TRBV11-3 and TRBJ2-7, is EAGVVQSPRYKIIEKKQPVAFWCNPISGHNTLYWYLQNLGQGPELLIRYENEEAVDDSQLPKDRFSAERLKGVDSTLKIQPAELGDSAVYLCASSPLTGGYEQYFGPGTRLTVT.

Only a few counts were recorded for this clone. This rearrangement joins TRBV5-1 to TRBJ2-3; TRBD2 is a possible D gene (6 bases). CDR1 is SGHRS, CDR2 YFSETQ, per germline. Trimming pared 5 bases from V and 0 bases from J, leaving 13 bases between. CDR3 size: 15 residues. CDR3 sequence (DNA): TGCGCCAGCAGGGAGGGAGGTGGAAGCACAGATACGCAGTATTTT. This sequence encodes CASREGGGSTDTQYF.

The CDR3 is CASSMELAGGTQYF. The CDR3 region has the DNA TGTGCCAGTAGTATGGAACTGGCGGGTGGTACGCAGTATTTT. This chain uses TRBV19 with TRBJ2-3, with D tentatively TRBD2 (5 bases). The CDR3 length is 14 residues. With 3 bases removed from V and 8 bases from J, the gap between germline ends came to 15 bases. CDR1 and CDR2 from the germline V gene are LNHDA and SQIVND (reference sequence).

In this sample, this clone turned up a few times. The chain links TRBV6-6 to TRBJ2-7, with TRBD2 identical over 8 bases. The CDR3 has 15 amino acids. Germline lookup yields CDR1 MNHNY and CDR2 SVGAGI (reference sequence). Trimming cost V 6 bases and J 0 bases; bases outside gene matches: 7. CDR3 protein: CASRIQREPSYEQYF. In nucleotides, the CDR3 is TGTGCCAGCAGGATTCAGCGGGAGCCCTCCTACGAGCAGTACTTC.

This clone was observed a handful of times. The V and J genes are TRBV28 and TRBJ2-4; no reliable D call. The CDR3 totals 14 residues. CDR1 is MDHEN and CDR2 is SYDVKM in the germline V gene. V was trimmed by 6 bases and J by 5 bases, leaving 14 bases between them. In DNA form, the CDR3 reads TGTGCCAGCAGCCCACCTATCCGAGAAAACATTCAGTACTTC. Its protein is CASSPPIRENIQYF.

The V call is TRBV11-1, the J call TRBJ1-1; no clear D gene. The CDR3 extends over 15 amino acids. V was shortened by 1 base and J by 11 bases, with 20 bases between the two germline ends. Per germline, CDR1 SGHAT and CDR2 FQDESV (reference sequence). In nucleotides, the CDR3 is TGTGCCAGCAGCTTAGTTCGTACCGGTTCCTTCGGGGCTTTCTTT. Translating gives CASSLVRTGSFGAFF.

The rearrangement links TRBV7-2 to TRBJ2-7; 7 bases are a match to TRBD2. In germline, CDR1 is SGHTA, CDR2 FQGNSA. The CDR3 is 15 amino acids. V shed 1 base and J 6 bases; nucleotides not matched to a gene: 9. CDR3 residues: CASSLEFAGETEQYF. The DNA for the CDR3 is TGTGCCAGCAGCTTAGAATTCGCGGGAGAAACCGAGCAGTACTTC.

This clone has only a few counts. The rearrangement uses TRBV7-8 and TRBJ2-4; D might be TRBD2 (6 bases). This CDR3 region has 14 residues. Trimming removed 4 bases at V and 0 bases at J, with 7 bases between. Germline V CDR1 and CDR2: SGHVS, FQNEAQ. This chain's CDR3 is CASSSGVAKNIQYF. The CDR3 coding sequence is TGTGCCAGCAGCTCGGGGGTAGCCAAAAACATTCAGTACTTC.

This rearrangement joins TRBV15 to TRBJ2-1, with 10 bases aligning to TRBD2. CDR1 and CDR2 (germline): LNHNV, YYDKDF (reference sequence). The CDR3 is made up of 15 amino acids. V shed 7 bases and J 6 bases; nucleotides not matched to a gene: 9. CDR3 nucleotides: TGTGCCACCAACCCCGACGGACTAGCGGTCAATGAGCAGTTCTTC. This codes for CATNPDGLAVNEQFF.